This T cell receptor (beta chain) was captured by sequencing in a study of cytomegalovirus exposure and HLA in healthy donors. For the study at large: Later, an analysis reported that the roughly 120 validation repertoires had used the same platform as the roughly 720 first-cohort repertoires. General observations from the study: It was reported that the classifier diagnosed cytomegalovirus status with high specificity and sensitivity in both the original and validation cohorts. A few chains linked to CMV were shown in vitro to be specific for CMV antigens. The study labeled more than 150 TCR beta chains cytomegalovirus-associated.

Regarding this clone: Its target is unknown.

Method: immunoSEQ multiplex PCR; TCRdb's copy keeps in-frame clones and lacks some. Here the sample spans 350,000 or so clones, roughly 88% being singletons. The receptor comes from a young woman in good health and CMV-seronegative. Sequencing was done on a sample of PBMCs.

The CDR3 here is CASSLQGGVSEQYF. CDR3 DNA: TGTGCCAGCAGCTTACAGGGTGGGGTCTCCGAGCAGTACTTC. J is TRBJ2-7 and V is TRBV7-2; TRBD1 is a possible D gene (5 bases). With 2 bases removed from V and 6 bases from J, the gap between germline ends came to 14 bases. CDR3 length equals 14 residues. Germline values: CDR1 SGHTA, CDR2 FQGNSA.